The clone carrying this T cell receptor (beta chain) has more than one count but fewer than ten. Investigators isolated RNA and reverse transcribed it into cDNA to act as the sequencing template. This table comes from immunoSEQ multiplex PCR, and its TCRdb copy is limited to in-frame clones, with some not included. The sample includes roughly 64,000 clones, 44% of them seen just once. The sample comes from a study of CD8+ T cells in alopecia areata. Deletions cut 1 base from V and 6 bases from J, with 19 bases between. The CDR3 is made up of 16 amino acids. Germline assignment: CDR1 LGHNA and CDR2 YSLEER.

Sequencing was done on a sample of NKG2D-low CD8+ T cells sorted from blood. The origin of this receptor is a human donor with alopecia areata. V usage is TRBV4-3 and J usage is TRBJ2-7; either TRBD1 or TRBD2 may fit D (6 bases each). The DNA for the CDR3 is TGCGCCAGCAGCCAAGTTATACAGGGAGGAGGAGGCGAGCAGTACTTC. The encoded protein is CASSQVIQGGGGEQYF.